This TCR beta chain was identified during a study of human T cells and chemical hapten exposure. This clonotype is deemed medium-sized. The length of the CDR3 is 16 residues. The J segment lost 1 base and the V segment lost 3 bases, leaving 6 bases of the junction unmatched. The time point is: patch test 1, 2 weeks after DPC sensitization. Described treatment: therapeutic diphenylcyclopropenone sensitization with weekly scalp DPC. Non-pregnant alopecia patients aged 18 to 70, suitable for DPC therapy. Each CDR3 protein gets one entry after TCRdb re-called the RACE reads with MiXCR. The table records about 120,000 distinct CDR3 sequences, around 13% of them present only once.

The chain employs TRBV12-3 or TRBV12-4 and TRBJ2-3; 8 bases align to TRBD2. The sequence derives from a man younger than 35 with alopecia areata. Some clones in this sample may be carry-over from other donors' samples. Sample: whole blood, taken in connection with sensitization to the hapten diphenylcyclopropenone (DPC). CDR3 region: CASSFTKAGGTDTQYF. As DNA, the CDR3 is TGTGCCAGCAGTTTTACAAAAGCGGGGGGCACAGATACGCAGTATTTT.